This T cell receptor beta chain was observed in a study of beta chain features in type 1 diabetes. Reverse transcription of all isolated RNA meant that expressed TCRB transcripts were sequenced. Repertoires were generated with immunoSEQ multiplex PCR, while TCRdb's copy carries only in-frame clones and drops some. The data hold under 150,000 clones, with 40% to 60% observed a single time. Turning to this clone: Its antigen is unknown.

Averaging approximately 110 mL, one heparinised blood draw came from each individual donor. Sorting with CD45RO/CCR7/CD25/CD127/CD95/CD27 yielded naive, central memory, regulatory and stem-like memory CD4+ cells. Study outcomes and limitations: The VDJ junctions of type 1 diabetes patients carried fewer insertions and more deletions. The naive, central memory and Treg TCRB repertoires of patients appeared to be more similar to one another than those of healthy donors.

Sequences were obtained from Tregs from blood. This TCR came from a man aged 18-30 years in good health.

Here the CDR3 reads CASSNNRLGGETQYF. In DNA form, the CDR3 reads TGTGCCAGCAGTAACAACCGACTGGGGGGAGAGACCCAGTACTTC. The chain is built from TRBV27 and TRBJ2-5; tentative D call: TRBD2 (6 bases). Germline-derived CDR1 and CDR2 are MNHEY and SMNVEV (reference sequence). The CDR3 loop spans 15 amino acids. V was shortened by 5 bases and J by 4 bases, with 17 bases between the two germline ends.